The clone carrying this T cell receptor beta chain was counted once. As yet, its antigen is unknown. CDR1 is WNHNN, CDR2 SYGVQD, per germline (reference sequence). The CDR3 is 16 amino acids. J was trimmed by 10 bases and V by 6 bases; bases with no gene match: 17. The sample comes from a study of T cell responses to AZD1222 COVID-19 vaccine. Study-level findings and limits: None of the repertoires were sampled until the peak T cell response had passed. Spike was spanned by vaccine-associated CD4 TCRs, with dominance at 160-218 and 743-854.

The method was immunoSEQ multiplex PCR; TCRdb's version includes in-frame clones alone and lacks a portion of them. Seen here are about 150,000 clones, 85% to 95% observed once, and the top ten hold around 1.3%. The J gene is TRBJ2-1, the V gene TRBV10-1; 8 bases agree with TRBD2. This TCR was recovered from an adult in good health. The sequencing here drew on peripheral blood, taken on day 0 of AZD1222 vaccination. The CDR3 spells CASSHRGPAGAGEQFF. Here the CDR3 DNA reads TGCGCCAGCAGCCACCGGGGTCCAGCGGGGGCTGGGGAGCAGTTCTTC.